This T cell receptor beta chain was recorded in a study of graft-versus-host responses after intestinal transplantation. As regards this clone: Its antigen is still unknown.

Produced via immunoSEQ multiplex PCR; TCRdb's table is partial and in-frame only. Counted here are fewer than 90,000 clones, less than 95% occurring once; the ten biggest clones make up 0.15% to 0.2%. Germline assignment: CDR1 LNHDA and CDR2 SQIVND (reference sequence). The CDR3 loop spans 13 amino acids. Trimming left V 5 bases short and J 6 bases short, with 8 bases between. J is TRBJ2-6 and V is TRBV19, with a possible D match to TRBD1 (6 bases). Sequenced material: unstimulated CD4+ T cells sorted from spleen or lymph node cells, taken before transplant. The origin of this receptor is a human donor who was the organ donor for an intestinal transplant. CDR3 nucleotide sequence: TGTGCCAGTAGTCCGGGACAGGCCAACGTCCTGACTTTC. It encodes CASSPGQANVLTF. Variable domain in full (rest from reference TRBV19 and TRBJ2-6): DGGITQSPKYLFRKEGQNVTLSCEQNLNHDAMYWYRQDPGQGLRLIYYSQIVNDFQKGDIAEGYSVSREKKESFPLTVTSAQKNPTAFYLCASSPGQANVLTFGAGSRLTVL.